The subject of this entry is one T cell receptor beta chain. Its cognate antigen is unknown. This record comes from a study of OX40 agonist ivuxolimab in advanced cancers. On the study more broadly: Melanoma, hepatocellular carcinoma, head and neck or renal cell cancer occurred in dose-escalation patients. One patient with hepatocellular carcinoma and two with cutaneous melanoma, three in all, had partial responses. Study outcomes and limitations: Among some nonresponders, normalized T-cell clonal expansion was also low.

Trimming pared 4 bases from V and 3 bases from J, leaving 8 bases between. The CDR3 consists of 13 residues. Germline CDR1 reads SGHDN; CDR2 reads FVKESK. Repertoires were generated with immunoSEQ multiplex PCR, while TCRdb's copy carries only in-frame clones and drops some. The sample consists of about 59,000 clones, 85% of them appearing once. This clonotype was sampled from an adult with an advanced solid tumor such as melanoma, head and neck, liver or kidney cancer. J is TRBJ2-3 and V is TRBV14, with D possibly matching TRBD2 (5 bases). The sequencing used CD4+ or CD8+ T cells sorted from blood, collected in a trial of the OX40 agonist ivuxolimab. Here the CDR3 reads CASSLLATDTQYF. Written as DNA, the CDR3 is TGTGCCAGCAGCCTCCTAGCTACAGATACGCAGTATTTT. Variable domain in full (rest from reference TRBV14 and TRBJ2-3): EAGVTQFPSHSVIEKGQTVTLRCDPISGHDNLYWYRRVMGKEIKFLLHFVKESKQDESGMPNNRFLAERTGGTYSTLKVQPAELEDSGVYFCASSLLATDTQYFGPGTRLTVL.